This T cell receptor beta chain stems from a study of response to subunit inactivated influenza vaccine. Findings of the study overall: The authors suggested that every seasonal influenza vaccination recruits few new T cells.

TCRdb recomputed calls from the RT-PCR reads with MiXCR, one row per CDR3 protein. The sample has 600,000 to 700,000 distinct CDR3 sequences; 11% to 15% are singletons. The CDR3 has 13 residues. The germline gives CDR1 MNHEY, CDR2 SVGAGI. V shed 2 bases and J shed 14 bases, with 13 bases lying between them. As concerns this clonotype: Antigen specificity is unknown.

The material sequenced was PBMCs from blood, taken 14 to 15 days before vaccination. The chain is built from TRBV6-5 and TRBJ1-6, with D uncertain. The sequence was collected from a middle-aged man who received an inactivated influenza vaccine. Written as DNA, the CDR3 is TGTGCCAGCAGTTACCCGGCGCACTCCGCCCTCCACTTT. Translated: CASSYPAHSALHF.